The T cell receptor beta chain described here comes from a study of blood T cell repertoires in COVID-19. Study in general: From the United States, Italy and Spain came samples of acute and convalescent COVID-19.

Trimming pared 0 bases from V and 0 bases from J, leaving 10 bases between. The CDR3 is 16 amino acids. Germline V lookup: CDR1 SGHRS, CDR2 YFSETQ. TCRdb's copy holds only in-frame clones and misses some; the assay was immunoSEQ multiplex PCR. The sample has approximately 89,000 clones, 75% to 90% seen once. The sequenced sample consisted of peripheral blood. The V gene is TRBV5-1, the J gene TRBJ2-4; tentative D call: TRBD2 (6 bases). This TCR derives from a human donor in a cohort sampled during active COVID-19. The CDR3 spells CASSLVGGAAKNIQYF. The CDR3 nucleotides are TGCGCCAGCAGCTTGGTGGGGGGAGCAGCCAAAAACATTCAGTACTTC. The whole variable domain, filled in from reference TRBV5-1 and TRBJ2-4, reads KAGVTQTPRYLIKTRGQQVTLSCSPISGHRSVSWYQQTPGQGLQFLFEYFSETQRNKGNFPGRFSGRQFSNSRSEMNVSTLELGDSALYLCASSLVGGAAKNIQYFGAGTRLSVL.